These 4 T cell receptor beta chains were sequenced from one sample in a study of PD-L1 blockade in urothelial cancer. The protocol was immunoSEQ multiplex PCR, while the TCRdb copy is restricted to in-frame clones and leaves out a portion. Of 30,000 to 40,000 clones listed, 75% to 90% are singletons. Time point reported: pretreatment peripheral blood. The sequenced sample was PBMCs, obtained around atezolizumab (anti-PD-L1) treatment. The receptors here all came from a man aged 55 to 69 with urothelial cancer.

The chain uses TRBV28 and TRBJ2-5; D perhaps matches TRBD2 (6 bases). The V gene lost 2 bases and the J gene lost 5 bases, with 12 bases spanning the gap. The CDR3 runs 14 residues. Germline loops: CDR1 MDHEN, CDR2 SYDVKM. The CDR3 spells CASSLGTPRETQYF. CDR3 sequence (DNA): TGTGCCAGCAGTTTAGGGACTCCGAGGGAGACCCAGTACTTC.

The genes are TRBV7-3 and TRBJ1-2, with D tentatively TRBD1 (5 bases). The CDR3 length is 15 residues. CDR1 and CDR2 (germline): SGHTA, FQGTGA. The ends were cut back, 4 bases at V and 3 bases at J, with 15 bases in the middle. CDR3 DNA: TGTGCCAGCAGCTCAGGGTCCGGGGGTTACTATGGCTACACCTTC. Residues: CASSSGSGGYYGYTF.

This sequence joins TRBV19 and TRBJ2-5, with D possibly TRBD1 on 6 matching bases. The CDR3 is 14 amino acids. Germline V gene lookup returns CDR1 LNHDA and CDR2 SQIVND (reference sequence). Trimming took 4 bases from V and 1 from J, leaving 10 bases between them. The CDR3 DNA reads TGTGCCAGTAGTAGGCGGACAGTCCAAGAGACCCAGTACTTC. Encoded protein: CASSRRTVQETQYF.

The J gene is TRBJ2-6, the V gene TRBV6-4; TRBD2 agrees at 7 bases. V lost 8 bases to trimming and J lost 2 bases; unmatched junction nucleotides: 9. The germline CDR1 and CDR2 sequences are MRHNA and SNTAGT. This CDR3 contains 16 residues. The CDR3 sequence: CASSAGTGTGANVLTF. The DNA of the CDR3 is TGTGCCAGCTCAGCGGGAACGGGTACTGGGGCCAACGTCCTGACTTTC.